The present T cell receptor (beta chain) was sequenced within a study of blood T cells in healthy people across ages. Primed by a sample-barcoded 5' primer and a J-beta primer mix, a second PCR proceeded for 7 to 11 cycles. One entry per CDR3 protein, called by TCRdb with MiXCR from the 5' RACE reads. This sample yields 250,000 to 300,000 distinct CDR3 sequences, of which 25% to 30% are seen a single time; over 25% belongs to the top ten. General study points: Relative to aged donors, long-lived donors carried more naive CD4+ cells and displayed higher diversity.

The ends were cut back, 2 bases at V and 5 bases at J, with 14 bases in the middle. The length of the CDR3 is 15 residues. Comment on this clonotype: Its target is unknown.

This TCR derives from a woman aged 70-85 years in good health. The chain joins TRBV12-3 or TRBV12-4 to TRBJ2-3, with D possibly called TRBD1 or TRBD2 (5 bases each). The sequenced material came from blood. The CDR3 sequence is CASSLTGPTVDTQYF. CDR3 in DNA: TGTGCCAGCAGTTTAACGGGACCCACAGTAGATACGCAGTATTTT.